Shown below are 27 T cell receptor beta chains from a single sample sequenced in a study of shared clonotypes between healthy human individuals. Here immunoSEQ multiplex PCR was the method, and the copy in TCRdb shows in-frame clones only, minus some. This table holds roughly 2.4 million clones, approximately 94% found once. Sequenced sample: naive CD4+ T cells sorted from blood. Specified subset: CD45RA+ positively selected. The receptors come from a man younger than 35 in good health.

The chain couples TRBV30 to TRBJ1-6; a possible D gene is TRBD1 (5 bases). With 5 bases removed from V and 0 bases from J, the gap between germline ends came to 14 bases. There are 16 residues in the CDR3. CDR1 GTSNPN and CDR2 SVGIG come from the germline V gene (reference sequence). The CDR3 coding sequence is TGTGCCTGGTGGGCCGGGGGAAGCTCCTATAATTCACCCCTCCACTTT. It codes for CAWWAGGSSYNSPLHF. Based on the CDR3 plus reference TRBV30 and TRBJ1-6, the full variable domain is SQTIHQWPATLVQPVGSPLSLECTVEGTSNPNLYWYRQAAGRGLQLLFYSVGIGQISSEVPQNLSASRPQDRQFILSSKKLLLSDSGFYLCAWWAGGSSYNSPLHFGNGTRLTVT.

The genes are TRBV5-1 and TRBJ2-7, with a possible D match to TRBD1 (6 bases). CDR3 length equals 14 residues. V was pared by 2 bases and J by 4 bases, with 13 bases between. CDR1 SGHRS and CDR2 YFSETQ come from the germline V gene. This chain's CDR3 is CASSLSGDRYEQYF. CDR3 sequence (DNA): TGCGCCAGCAGCTTATCAGGGGACCGGTACGAGCAGTACTTC.

About this clone itself: Distinct nucleotide sequences in the sample also encode this CDR3. The chain uses TRBV7-2 and TRBJ1-4, with a tentative D call TRBD1 (5 bases). CDR1 SGHTA and CDR2 FQGNSA come from the germline V gene. The CDR3 is 14 amino acids. With 5 bases removed from V and 8 bases from J, the gap between germline ends came to 15 bases. The CDR3 region has the DNA TGTGCCAGCAGCCCGGGACTAGGAGGGGAAAAACTGTTTTTT. It translates to CASSPGLGGEKLFF.

The chain joins TRBV4-3 to TRBJ2-3; the D gene is possibly TRBD1 (6 bases). The CDR3 is made up of 15 amino acids. Germline V gene data show CDR1 as LGHNA and CDR2 as YSLEER. V was clipped by 5 bases and J by 3 bases, with 15 bases between them. CDR3 residues: CASSSGQFITDTQYF. CDR3 DNA: TGCGCCAGCAGCTCCGGACAGTTTATAACAGATACGCAGTATTTT.

Worth noting for this clone: No conserved phenylalanine or tryptophan is present at the end of the CDR3, so a read error is the likely explanation. The rearrangement uses TRBV28 and TRBJ1-1; no clear D gene. V was shortened by 2 bases and J by 6 bases, with 7 bases between the two germline ends. Germline V gene lookup returns CDR1 MDHEN and CDR2 SYDVKM. This CDR3 has 12 residues. As DNA, the CDR3 is TGTGCCAGCAGTTTAGTAGATTCTGAAGCTTTCCTT. It encodes CASSLVDSEAFL.

The chain joins TRBV15 to TRBJ2-3, with D perhaps given as TRBD1 or TRBD2 (5 bases each). Trimming took off 0 bases at V and 3 bases at J, with 10 bases between the two ends. Germline V gives CDR1 LNHNV, CDR2 YYDKDF (reference sequence). The CDR3 is 15 residues long. CDR3 loop: CATSRDRGGTDTQYF. CDR3 in DNA: TGTGCCACCAGCAGAGATCGTGGGGGTACAGATACGCAGTATTTT.

This clone was counted a single time. The chain carries TRBV4-1 and TRBJ2-1, with a possible D match to TRBD1 (6 bases). With 6 bases removed from V and 9 bases from J, the gap between germline ends came to 18 bases. The CDR3 spans 14 residues. CDR1 is MGHRA, CDR2 YSYEKL, per germline. The CDR3 loop reads CASRPWGRPGEQFF. The CDR3 DNA reads as TGCGCCAGCAGACCTTGGGGGCGCCCCGGTGAGCAGTTCTTC.

The chain links TRBV5-5 to TRBJ2-5; D is perhaps TRBD1 (6 bases). The CDR3 runs 14 residues. Germline CDR1 is SGHKS and CDR2 is YYEKEE (reference sequence). Trimming left V 7 bases short and J 2 bases short, with 15 bases between. Here the CDR3 reads CASRDTGLQETQYF. In nucleotides, the CDR3 is TGTGCCAGCCGAGACACAGGGCTACAAGAGACCCAGTACTTC.

This chain uses TRBV5-6 with TRBJ1-5; D is uncertain. Trimming cost V 4 bases and J 1 base, with 6 bases left between them. The CDR3 extends over 13 amino acids. Germline V lookup: CDR1 SGHDT, CDR2 YYEEEE. In nucleotides, the CDR3 is TGTGCCAGCAGCAAGACAAGCAATCAGCCCCAGCATTTT. Translation: CASSKTSNQPQHF.

The chain is built from TRBV27 and TRBJ1-6; 8 bases align to TRBD1. Looked up from germline, CDR1 is MNHEY and CDR2 is SMNVEV (reference sequence). This CDR3 contains 15 residues. Trimming removed 3 bases from V and 7 bases from J; junction bases left unmatched: 5. DNA of the CDR3: TGTGCCAGCAGTTTTCTACAGGGGGGGAATTCACCCCTCCACTTT. Protein sequence: CASSFLQGGNSPLHF.

V usage is TRBV7-3 and J usage is TRBJ2-1, with no clear D. The CDR3 runs to 16 residues. V shed 1 base and J shed 2 bases, with 12 bases lying between them. Germline V gives CDR1 SGHTA, CDR2 FQGTGA. In nucleotides, the CDR3 is TGTGCCAGCAGCTTAAATTTGGCCGCACCCTACAATGAGCAGTTCTTC. This codes for CASSLNLAAPYNEQFF.

The gene calls are TRBV29-1 and TRBJ1-1; no clear D gene. Germline lookup yields CDR1 SQVTM and CDR2 ANQGSEA. The CDR3 is 12 amino acids. The CDR3 sequence: CVARGWNTEAFF. The CDR3 bases are TGCGTGGCGCGGGGATGGAACACTGAAGCTTTCTTT.

The rearrangement joins TRBV14 to TRBJ1-6; TRBD1 is a possible D gene (5 bases). V was trimmed by 1 base and J by 9 bases, leaving 13 bases between them. This CDR3 has 15 residues. CDR1 is SGHDN, CDR2 FVKESK, per germline. The CDR3 is CASSQGFEGVSPLHF. The DNA of the CDR3 is TGTGCCAGCAGCCAAGGTTTTGAAGGGGTTTCACCCCTCCACTTT.

This chain links TRBV6-5 with TRBJ2-6; 7 bases are shared with TRBD1. The CDR3 has 16 amino acids. CDR1 is MNHEY, CDR2 SVGAGI, per germline. The V gene end was trimmed by 4 bases and the J gene end by 2 bases; junction bases not matched to a gene: 5. The DNA of the CDR3 is TGTGCCAGCAGTTTTTTAGGGGGCGCTGGGGCCAACGTCCTGACTTTC. It encodes CASSFLGGAGANVLTF.

This clone occurred a few times. The V and J genes are TRBV6-5 and TRBJ2-7; D possibly corresponds to TRBD2 (5 bases). Germline CDR1 reads MNHEY; CDR2 reads SVGAGI. Trimming removed 5 bases from V and 3 bases from J, with 14 bases in between. This CDR3 contains 14 residues. Here the CDR3 DNA reads TGTGCCAGCAGTCGGGGAGAGTTAGACTACGAGCAGTACTTC. This encodes CASSRGELDYEQYF.

The chain joins TRBV7-9 to TRBJ2-7; a possible D gene is TRBD1 (6 bases). Germline V gene data show CDR1 as SEHNR and CDR2 as FQNEAQ (reference sequence). The CDR3 is 14 residues long. Trimming took 5 bases from V and 3 from J, leaving 14 bases between them. CDR3 protein: CASSIQGRNYEQYF. CDR3 bases: TGTGCCAGCAGCATACAGGGAAGGAACTACGAGCAGTACTTC.

The V call is TRBV6-5, the J call TRBJ2-1, with D perhaps matching TRBD2 (5 bases). There are 15 residues in the CDR3. Germline V gives CDR1 MNHEY, CDR2 SVGAGI. The germline V and J ends were trimmed by 5 bases and 0 bases, with 11 bases remaining between them. The CDR3: CASSQDWNSYNEQFF. For the CDR3, the DNA is TGTGCCAGCAGTCAGGACTGGAACTCCTACAATGAGCAGTTCTTC.

The chain employs TRBV28 and TRBJ1-1; 8 bases are a match to TRBD1. Germline CDR1 is MDHEN and CDR2 is SYDVKM. The CDR3 runs to 12 residues. V dropped 3 bases and J dropped 7; count of bases not matched to a gene: 1. The CDR3: CASSFGQGEAFF. CDR3 nucleotide sequence: TGTGCCAGCAGTTTCGGACAGGGTGAAGCTTTCTTT.

Here the CDR3 DNA reads TGTGCCAGCAGTGAAGGAGGGACAGGGAGGAATGAGCAGTTCTTC. It yields the protein CASSEGGTGRNEQFF. The genes are TRBV2 and TRBJ2-1; 9 bases fit TRBD1. V was pared by 1 base and J by 7 bases, with 5 bases of the junction left unmatched. CDR1 SNHLY and CDR2 FYNNEI come from the germline V gene. CDR3 size: 15 residues. Drawing the rest from reference TRBV2 and TRBJ2-1, the complete variable domain is EPEVTQTPSHQVTQMGQEVILRCVPISNHLYFYWYRQILGQKVEFLVSFYNNEISEKSEIFDDQFSVERPDGSNFTLKIRSTKLEDSAMYFCASSEGGTGRNEQFFGPGTRLTVL.

A single count supports this clone. This chain links TRBV5-6 with TRBJ1-3; TRBD1 matches at 7 bases. Trimming took 2 bases from V and 0 from J; bases not matched to a gene: 5. Germline V gene sequence: CDR1 SGHDT, CDR2 YYEEEE. The CDR3 is 16 amino acids. This CDR3 reads CASSLRDRSSGNTIYF. The CDR3 coding sequence is TGTGCCAGCAGCTTAAGGGACAGAAGCTCTGGAAACACCATATATTTT.

The chain has TRBV28 and TRBJ1-2; D gene uncertain. Germline CDR1 MDHEN, CDR2 SYDVKM. The CDR3 is made up of 16 amino acids. V lost 2 bases and J 4 bases, leaving 17 bases between the germline ends. The CDR3 here is CASSLRGLFPTYGYTF. CDR3 DNA sequence: TGTGCCAGCAGTTTAAGAGGCCTGTTCCCCACCTATGGCTACACCTTC.

This clone was detected only once. J is TRBJ1-2 and V is TRBV19; D might be TRBD1 (5 bases). This CDR3 comprises 16 residues. Looked up from germline, CDR1 is LNHDA and CDR2 is SQIVND (reference sequence). Trimming pared 2 bases from V and 0 bases from J, leaving 13 bases between. CDR3 sequence reads: CASSITGTVTNYGYTF. The CDR3 DNA reads TGTGCCAGTAGTATAACGGGGACGGTGACTAACTATGGCTACACCTTC.

V is TRBV5-6 and J is TRBJ2-6; possibly TRBD1 for D (6 bases). V was pared by 7 bases and J by 5 bases, with 16 bases between. The length of the CDR3 is 15 residues. Looked up from germline, CDR1 is SGHDT and CDR2 is YYEEEE. CDR3 coding DNA: TGTGCCAGCGGCAGGACAGCTCTACGGGCCAACGTCCTGACTTTC. This codes for CASGRTALRANVLTF. The variable domain in full, with the rest retrieved from reference TRBV5-6 and TRBJ2-6, is DAGVTQSPTHLIKTRGQQVTLRCSPKSGHDTVSWYQQALGQGPQFIFQYYEEEERQRGNFPDRFSGHQFPNYSSELNVNALLLGDSALYLCASGRTALRANVLTFGAGSRLTVL.

This chain links TRBV6-1 with TRBJ1-2, with no clear D. The CDR3 is 14 residues long. V shed 0 bases and J shed 3 bases, with 8 bases lying between them. Germline V gene lookup returns CDR1 MNHNS and CDR2 SASEGT. The CDR3 bases are TGTGCCAGCAGTGAAGCGTGGGCGGACTATGGCTACACCTTC. Translating it yields CASSEAWADYGYTF.

In DNA, the CDR3 is TGCGCCAGCAGCTTGGTTGGGGCGGAATACGAGCAGTACTTC. Its translation is CASSLVGAEYEQYF. The genes are TRBV5-1 and TRBJ2-5; TRBD1 might be the D (5 bases). The closer fit of TRBJ2-7 to the DNA end suggests the J call may be wrong. This CDR3 contains 14 residues. Germline V gene data show CDR1 as SGHRS and CDR2 as YFSETQ.

This sequence joins TRBV5-6 and TRBJ2-7; D not resolved. CDR3 length equals 13 residues. Germline loops: CDR1 SGHDT, CDR2 YYEEEE. The ends were cut back, 4 bases at V and 2 bases at J, with 10 bases in the middle. The CDR3 protein is CASSLDGTYEQYF. The DNA of the CDR3 is TGTGCCAGCAGCCTTGACGGAACCTACGAGCAGTACTTC.

The gene calls are TRBV19 and TRBJ2-5; the match to TRBD1 covers 8 bases. The junction had 8 bases not matched to a gene; V was cut back by 3 bases and J by 5 bases. This CDR3 is 15 amino acids long. Germline lookup yields CDR1 LNHDA and CDR2 SQIVND (reference sequence). CDR3 in DNA: TGTGCCAGTAGTATGGAGCTCCGGGACAGGGAGACCCAGTACTTC. Translation: CASSMELRDRETQYF.